This T cell receptor (beta chain) was identified in a study of Graves' ophthalmopathy and Graves' hyperthyroidism. Broader study findings: The authors also found most expanded thyroid clonotypes above 0.001 frequency in blood. The study's model predicted ophthalmopathy progression at 70.59% sensitivity and about 72% specificity.

V dropped 0 bases and J dropped 8 bases, with 16 bases sitting between them. The germline CDR1 and CDR2 sequences are DFQATT and SNEGSKA (reference sequence). The CDR3 is 15 amino acids. Aged 18 to 65, hyperthyroidism patients had new diagnoses of under 2 months' duration. This clonotype was picked up many times. Its antigen is not known. RNA transcripts were the source from which TCR beta CDR3 regions were amplified. The first round was an RT-PCR with HTBI primers, and the second round was a multiplex PCR. A single record per CDR3 protein comes from TCRdb applying MiXCR to the multiplex PCR reads. Of around 1,000,000 distinct CDR3 sequences listed, about two fifths are singletons.

The chain joins TRBV20-1 to TRBJ1-4, with no clear D. Sequenced input: peripheral blood or thyroid tissue (not recorded which). The TCR originated in an adult man with Graves' hyperthyroidism. CDR3 DNA: TGCAGTGCTAGAGACCCTAGGACGGAAAACGAAAAACTGTTTTTT. Translated, it gives CSARDPRTENEKLFF.